Listed below are T cell receptor beta chains from one sample, sequenced in a study of cytomegalovirus exposure and HLA in healthy donors. The protocol was immunoSEQ multiplex PCR, while the TCRdb copy is restricted to in-frame clones and leaves out a portion. The sample consists of 60,000 to 75,000 clones, 74% of them appearing once. Sample: PBMCs. The receptors derive from a woman in her sixties or seventies in good health and CMV-seropositive. Each CDR3 is given with its conserved first and last residue. A D gene is named only where the DNA matches it firmly. The size entry is marked missing in some rows and otherwise reads once, few, many or a size class.

size: NA
D: TRBD1
V: TRBV29-1
J: TRBJ1-5
CDR3: CSVIQGLDQPQHF
DNA: TGCAGCGTAATACAGGGGCTTGATCAGCCCCAGCATTTT

size: NA
D: NA
V: TRBV2
J: TRBJ2-5
CDR3: CASSSPGTQYF
DNA: TGTGCCAGCAGCTCTCCCGGGACCCAGTACTTC

size: NA
D: NA
V: TRBV12-5
J: TRBJ1-1
CDR3: CASGLRGPPVPEAFF
DNA: TGTGCTAGTGGTCTGCGGGGACCGCCGGTTCCTGAAGCTTTCTTT

size: NA
D: TRBD2
V: TRBV19
J: TRBJ2-1
CDR3: CASSMTSGWYNEQFF
DNA: TGTGCCAGTAGTATGACTAGCGGGTGGTACAATGAGCAGTTCTTC

size: few
D: NA
V: TRBV6-5
J: TRBJ1-5
CDR3: CASRPTGSNQPQHF
DNA: TGTGCCAGCAGACCAACAGGGAGTAATCAGCCCCAGCATTTT

size: NA
D: NA
V: TRBV25-1
J: TRBJ1-3
CDR3: CASSAQWGAGNTIYF
DNA: TGTGCCAGCAGTGCGCAGTGGGGCGCGGGAAACACCATATATTTT

size: once
D: NA
V: TRBV19
J: TRBJ1-2
CDR3: CASSIGGGYGYTF
DNA: TGTGCCAGTAGTATCGGGGGGGGCTATGGCTACACCTTC

size: NA
D: NA
V: TRBV7-3
J: TRBJ1-1
CDR3: CASSLTVANTEAFF
DNA: TGTGCCAGCAGCTTAACCGTGGCCAACACTGAAGCTTTCTTT

size: NA
D: NA
V: TRBV29-1
J: TRBJ2-3
CDR3: CSAEAGSDTQYF
DNA: TGCAGCGCAGAGGCGGGGTCAGATACGCAGTATTTT

size: NA
D: TRBD1
V: TRBV5-1
J: TRBJ1-2
CDR3: CASSEDRGRGYTF
DNA: TGCGCCAGCAGCGAGGACAGGGGGAGAGGCTACACCTTC

size: NA
D: NA
V: TRBV19
J: TRBJ1-4
CDR3: CASMDRGGTNEKLFF
DNA: TGTGCCAGTATGGACAGAGGAGGAACTAATGAAAAACTGTTTTTT

size: few
D: TRBD1
V: TRBV6-5
J: TRBJ1-5
CDR3: CASSSRGGNQPQHF
DNA: TGTGCCAGCTCTTCCAGGGGGGGCAATCAGCCCCAGCATTTT

size: NA
D: NA
V: TRBV2
J: TRBJ1-2
CDR3: CASSVDSHYGYTF
DNA: TGTGCCAGCAGTGTAGACAGCCACTATGGCTACACCTTC

size: NA
D: NA
V: TRBV5-1
J: TRBJ1-1
CDR3: CASSLDRAFEAFF
DNA: TGCGCCAGCAGCTTGGACAGGGCTTTTGAAGCTTTCTTT

size: NA
D: NA
V: TRBV14
J: TRBJ1-1
CDR3: CASSQQDSVTEAFF
DNA: TGTGCCAGCAGCCAACAGGACAGTGTCACTGAGGCTTTCTTT

size: once
D: TRBD2
V: TRBV7-8
J: TRBJ2-1
CDR3: CASSLATGLGYNEQFF
DNA: TGTGCCAGCAGCTTAGCGACGGGACTAGGTTACAATGAGCAGTTCTTC

size: NA
D: TRBD1
V: TRBV28
J: TRBJ2-2
CDR3: CASSPGQGYTGELFF
DNA: TGTGCCAGCAGTCCGGGACAGGGATACACCGGGGAGCTGTTTTTT

size: once
D: TRBD1
V: TRBV19
J: TRBJ1-4
CDR3: CASSNRGRGDEKLFF
DNA: TGTGCCAGTAGCAACAGGGGGCGCGGTGATGAAAAACTGTTTTTT

size: NA
D: TRBD1
V: TRBV19
J: TRBJ1-5
CDR3: CASSRPPGTGLNQPQHF
DNA: TGTGCCAGTAGTAGACCCCCCGGGACAGGTCTCAATCAGCCCCAGCATTTT

size: NA
D: NA
V: TRBV6-5
J: TRBJ1-6
CDR3: CASSSPVVDSPLHF
DNA: TGTGCCAGCAGTTCGCCGGTCGTGGATTCACCCCTCCACTTT

size: NA
D: TRBD1
V: TRBV29-1
J: TRBJ1-2
CDR3: CSVGRQGSNYGYTF
DNA: TGCAGCGTGGGAAGACAGGGCAGTAACTATGGCTACACCTTC

size: NA
D: TRBD1
V: TRBV7-9
J: TRBJ1-1
CDR3: CASSGQENTEAFF
DNA: TGTGCCAGCAGCGGACAGGAGAACACTGAAGCTTTCTTT

size: once
D: NA
V: TRBV14
J: TRBJ1-1
CDR3: CASSQDINRNTEAFF
DNA: TGTGCCAGCAGCCAAGATATTAACAGAAACACTGAAGCTTTCTTT

size: few
D: TRBD1
V: TRBV9
J: TRBJ1-1
CDR3: CASSVGGRGLRTEAFF
DNA: TGTGCCAGCAGCGTAGGAGGCAGGGGGTTGCGGACTGAAGCTTTCTTT

size: NA
D: NA
V: TRBV23-1
J: TRBJ1-2
CDR3: CASSQSGQGQRGYTF
DNA: TGCGCCAGCAGTCAATCAGGCCAGGGGCAGCGCGGCTACACCTTC

size: NA
D: NA
V: TRBV30
J: TRBJ1-6
CDR3: CAWDRLPEDSPLHF
DNA: TGTGCCTGGGATCGTCTCCCGGAGGATTCACCCCTCCACTTT

size: NA
D: NA
V: TRBV1
J: TRBJ1-1
CDR3: CTSSQEGNTEAFF
DNA: TGCACCAGCAGTCAGGAGGGGAACACTGAAGCTTTCTTT

size: few
D: NA
V: TRBV2
J: TRBJ2-5
CDR3: CASSERPGETQYF
DNA: TGTGCCAGCAGTGAACGCCCAGGGGAGACCCAGTACTTC

size: once
D: NA
V: TRBV6-4
J: TRBJ1-3
CDR3: CASSAPGVDTIYF
DNA: TGTGCCAGCAGTGCACCAGGGGTAGACACCATATATTTT

size: NA
D: NA
V: TRBV7-2
J: TRBJ2-1
CDR3: CASSLVRSDEQFF
DNA: TGTGCCAGCAGCTTAGTGAGGTCAGATGAGCAGTTCTTC

size: NA
D: TRBD1
V: TRBV5-4
J: TRBJ1-4
CDR3: CASSRSDRGREKLFF
DNA: TGTGCCAGCAGTCGGTCGGACAGGGGCAGAGAAAAACTGTTTTTT